This entry describes one TCR beta chain. Antigen specificity is unknown. The data were obtained in a study of T cells expressing NK-cell markers. Turning to the study itself: Each TCR beta repertoire originated in sorted T cells that were CD3+CD56+NKG2C+, CD3+CD56+NKG2C- or CD3+CD56-NKG2C+.

Germline values: CDR1 MGHRA, CDR2 YSYEKL. CDR3 size: 19 residues. General study points: The study left the HCMV specificity of expanded NKG2C+ T cell clones unresolved.

5'RACE template switching built TCR beta cDNA with unique molecular identifiers. TCRdb derives one entry per CDR3 protein from the 5' RACE reads, leaving out DNA. In all, the sample yields about 180,000 distinct CDR3 sequences. The sample taken for sequencing was blood T cells: a sorted CD56 or NKG2C T cell subset, CD4+ or CD8+ T cells, or bulk PBMC T cells (not recorded which). V is TRBV4-1 and J is TRBJ2-3; TCRdb designates TRBD2, a call that cannot be tested without DNA. The source is a man aged 18 to 69 in good health. This CDR3 reads CASSQDAAGGPEVSDTQYF.